This T cell receptor (beta chain) came from a study of T cells in Graves' hyperthyroidism and ophthalmopathy. As for the study in general: Blood from the periphery was taken at initial diagnosis, before any treatment.

Newly diagnosed hyperthyroidism patients aged 18 to 65 years had disease lasting under 2 months. Exclusion of a patient resulted from uncontrolled infection, other autoimmune disease, pregnancy or lactation. A roughly 9.3 ml volume of fresh peripheral blood provided the PBMCs. TCR beta CDR3 regions were amplified from RNA. HTBI primers were used for first-round RT-PCR of the TCR CDR3. MiXCR, applied by TCRdb to the multiplex PCR reads, yields one record per CDR3 protein. Found here are approximately 430,000 distinct CDR3 sequences, approximately 14% of them singletons; the top ten hold approximately 7.5%. In this sample, this clonotype turned up many times. This CDR3 is 14 amino acids long. The germline V and J ends were trimmed by 3 bases and 4 bases, with 9 bases remaining between them.

The specimen was blood. The TCR comes from a woman aged 18-30 years with Graves' hyperthyroidism. The chain joins TRBV12-3 or TRBV12-4 to TRBJ2-2; D not certain. CDR3 amino acids: CASSLVAVTGELFF. CDR3 in DNA: TGTGCCAGCAGTTTGGTAGCAGTCACCGGGGAGCTGTTTTTT.